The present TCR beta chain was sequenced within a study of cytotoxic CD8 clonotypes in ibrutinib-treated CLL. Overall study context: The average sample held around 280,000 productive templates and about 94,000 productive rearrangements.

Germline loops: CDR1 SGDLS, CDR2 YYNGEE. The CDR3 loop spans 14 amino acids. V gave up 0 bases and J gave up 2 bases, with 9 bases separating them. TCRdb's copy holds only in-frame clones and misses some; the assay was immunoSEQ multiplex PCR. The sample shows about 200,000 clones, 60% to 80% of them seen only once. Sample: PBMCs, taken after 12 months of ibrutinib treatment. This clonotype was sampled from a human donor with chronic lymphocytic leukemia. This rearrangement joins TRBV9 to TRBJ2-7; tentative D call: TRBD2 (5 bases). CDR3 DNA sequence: TGTGCCAGCAGCGTAGGTGGGAGTACCTACGAGCAGTACTTC. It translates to CASSVGGSTYEQYF.